These 27 T cell receptor beta chains share one sample of origin, sequenced in a study of CD8+ T cells in alopecia areata. RNA, once extracted, was reverse transcribed into cDNA for use as the sequencing template. TCRdb's copy holds only in-frame clones and misses some; the assay was immunoSEQ multiplex PCR. The sample has some 180,000 clones, more than 60% seen once; the top ten hold 1.7%. The sample was CD4+ T cells sorted from blood, taken at week 0. These TCRs come from a human donor with alopecia areata.

This chain joins TRBV30 and TRBJ1-2; 9 bases map to TRBD1. This CDR3 comprises 15 residues. The V segment lost 5 bases and the J segment 5 bases; nucleotides outside the gene matches: 12. Germline CDR1 and CDR2: GTSNPN and SVGIG (reference sequence). The CDR3 bases are TGTGCCTGGGGATCTCCGGGACAGGGAATTTATGGCTACACCTTC. This encodes CAWGSPGQGIYGYTF.

This rearrangement joins TRBV6-5 to TRBJ1-2; perhaps TRBD1 as D (6 bases). V was trimmed by 7 bases and J by 8 bases, leaving 14 bases between them. From germline, CDR1 is MNHEY and CDR2 SVGAGI. CDR3 length: 12 amino acids. CDR3 nucleotide sequence: TGTGCCAGCACCACAGGGTTGGGGGGCTACACCTTC. Encoded protein: CASTTGLGGYTF.

This sequence joins TRBV29-1 and TRBJ2-1; D not certain. Trimming shortened V by 4 bases and J by 6 bases, and 10 bases separated the two germline ends. Germline CDR1 SQVTM, CDR2 ANQGSEA. The CDR3 spans 12 residues. Written as DNA, the CDR3 is TGCAGCGTTGTAAAGGGAATCAATGAGCAGTTCTTC. Translation: CSVVKGINEQFF.

This chain connects TRBV6-5 to TRBJ2-3, with 7 bases identical to TRBD2. There are 14 residues in the CDR3. From germline, CDR1 is MNHEY and CDR2 SVGAGI. With V trimmed by 1 base and J by 9 bases, 7 bases remained unmatched. The CDR3 loop reads CASSYFGGGPTQYF. Written as DNA, the CDR3 is TGTGCCAGCAGTTACTTCGGCGGGGGACCGACGCAGTATTTT.

This clone was seen a few times. This chain connects TRBV7-2 to TRBJ1-4; D is possibly TRBD1 (5 bases). The CDR3 runs to 16 residues. Per the germline V gene, CDR1 is SGHTA and CDR2 is FQGNSA. V was trimmed by 5 bases and J by 3 bases, leaving 16 bases between them. Written as DNA, the CDR3 is TGTGCCAGCAGCGCCCCGTCGACAGCCTCTAATGAAAAACTGTTTTTT. As protein: CASSAPSTASNEKLFF.

The CDR3: CASSHAAGYEQYF. The CDR3 nucleotides are TGTGCCAGCAGCCACGCCGCAGGGTACGAGCAGTACTTC. This chain joins TRBV13 and TRBJ2-7, with D tentatively TRBD1 (5 bases). The CDR3 spans 13 residues. V was cut by 5 bases and J by 4 bases, with 12 bases left in between. Germline V lookup: CDR1 PRHDT, CDR2 FYEKMQ (reference sequence).

This clone was picked up one time. The chain joins TRBV2 to TRBJ1-1; D unresolved. CDR3 size: 11 residues. Germline CDR1 SNHLY, CDR2 FYNNEI. Trimming removed 5 bases at V and 1 base at J, with 2 bases between. CDR3 coding DNA: TGTGCCAGCAGTCGGAACACTGAAGCTTTCTTT. Its protein product is CASSRNTEAFF. Full variable domain (missing parts from reference TRBV2 and TRBJ1-1): EPEVTQTPSHQVTQMGQEVILRCVPISNHLYFYWYRQILGQKVEFLVSFYNNEISEKSEIFDDQFSVERPDGSNFTLKIRSTKLEDSAMYFCASSRNTEAFFGQGTRLTVV.

V is TRBV4-3 and J is TRBJ2-7, with TRBD1 as a possible D gene (6 bases). With 4 bases removed from V and 4 bases from J, the gap between germline ends came to 11 bases. This CDR3 contains 13 residues. Germline values: CDR1 LGHNA, CDR2 YSLEER. DNA of the CDR3: TGCGCCAGCAGCCTACAGGGAACGTACGAGCAGTACTTC. It yields the protein CASSLQGTYEQYF.

Here the CDR3 reads CASSNSNQPQHF. CDR3 sequence (DNA): TGTGCCAGCAGTAATAGCAATCAGCCCCAGCATTTT. The V and J genes are TRBV25-1 and TRBJ1-5; D unresolved. This CDR3 region has 12 residues. Deletions cut 5 bases from V and 0 bases from J, with 2 bases between. Germline values: CDR1 MGHDK, CDR2 SYGVNS.

V gene TRBV19 combines with J gene TRBJ2-6; D uncertain. CDR1 is LNHDA, CDR2 SQIVND, per germline (reference sequence). The V gene lost 2 bases and the J gene lost 0 bases, with 11 bases spanning the gap. This CDR3 contains 17 residues. This CDR3 is CASSIRQGNSGANVLTF. The CDR3 DNA is TGTGCCAGTAGTATACGTCAAGGCAACTCTGGGGCCAACGTCCTGACTTTC.

The sample holds a few counts of this clone. The genes are TRBV29-1 and TRBJ2-1; D might be TRBD1 (5 bases). V lost 6 bases and J lost 6, with 12 bases in between. The CDR3 loop spans 12 amino acids. Germline loops: CDR1 SQVTM, CDR2 ANQGSEA. This chain's CDR3 is CSVAGHINEQFF. The CDR3 DNA reads as TGCAGCGTCGCCGGACACATCAATGAGCAGTTCTTC.

This clone was detected a few times. This chain joins TRBV15 and TRBJ2-1, with D hard to call. Germline CDR1 is LNHNV and CDR2 is YYDKDF (reference sequence). With 1 base removed from V and 8 bases from J, the gap between germline ends came to 6 bases. The CDR3 is 12 amino acids. CDR3 residues: CATSRGWDEQFF. CDR3 coding DNA: TGTGCCACCAGCAGAGGGTGGGATGAGCAGTTCTTC.

The gene calls are TRBV7-3 and TRBJ1-5; the match to TRBD1 covers 8 bases. The CDR3 runs 14 residues. J was trimmed by 2 bases and V by 10 bases; bases with no gene match: 7. CDR1 and CDR2 from the germline V gene are SGHTA and FQGTGA. The CDR3 loop is CATIRGQGNQPQHF. CDR3 bases: TGTGCCACCATCCGGGGACAGGGCAATCAGCCCCAGCATTTT. Full variable domain (missing parts from reference TRBV7-3 and TRBJ1-5): GAGVSQTPSNKVTEKGKYVELRCDPISGHTALYWYRQSLGQGPEFLIYFQGTGAADDSGLPNDRFFAVRPEGSVSTLKIQRTERGDSAVYLCATIRGQGNQPQHFGDGTRLSIL.

The V gene is TRBV6-6, the J gene TRBJ1-5, with D possibly TRBD1 on 6 matching bases. V was cut by 2 bases and J by 5 bases, with 13 bases left in between. CDR1 MNHNY and CDR2 SVGAGI come from the germline V gene (reference sequence). The CDR3 consists of 15 residues. This CDR3 reads CASSYTGFIDQPQHF. In DNA, the CDR3 is TGTGCCAGCAGTTACACAGGGTTTATCGATCAGCCCCAGCATTTT.

The genes are TRBV5-1 and TRBJ2-5; 11 positions match TRBD2. Germline CDR1 and CDR2: SGHRS and YFSETQ. J gave up 5 bases and V 4 bases, and 7 bases lay outside the gene matches. The CDR3 runs 15 residues. The CDR3 loop is CASSDSLAGGETQYF. The CDR3 DNA reads TGCGCCAGCAGCGACAGCCTAGCGGGGGGTGAGACCCAGTACTTC.

V is TRBV29-1 and J is TRBJ1-2; TRBD1 agrees at 7 bases. Germline CDR1 reads SQVTM; CDR2 reads ANQGSEA. J was trimmed by 2 bases and V by 4 bases; bases with no gene match: 4. The CDR3 contains 13 residues. CDR3 sequence: CSVVRGPNYGYTF. The DNA for the CDR3 is TGCAGCGTTGTGAGGGGGCCGAACTATGGCTACACCTTC.

There are a few counts of this clone. The V call is TRBV18, the J call TRBJ2-5; D gene unclear. The CDR3 has 13 amino acids. CDR1 is KGHSH and CDR2 is LQKENI in the germline V gene. Trimming left V 2 bases short and J 3 bases short, with 7 bases between. CDR3 loop: CASSPVFKETQYF. In DNA form, the CDR3 reads TGTGCCAGCTCACCAGTATTCAAAGAGACCCAGTACTTC.

The chain recombines TRBV5-4 with TRBJ2-1, with 11 bases aligning to TRBD2. V shed 0 bases and J 5 bases; nucleotides not matched to a gene: 4. CDR3 size: 16 residues. Germline loops: CDR1 SGHNT, CDR2 YYREEE (reference sequence). The CDR3 region is CASSLGYSGGDNEQFF. CDR3 nucleotides: TGTGCCAGCAGCTTGGGTTATAGCGGGGGGGACAATGAGCAGTTCTTC.

The rearrangement uses TRBV30 and TRBJ2-7; possible D gene TRBD2, 5 bases. The CDR3 is 15 amino acids. Trimming pared 4 bases from V and 0 bases from J, leaving 16 bases between. The V gene's germline CDR1 is GTSNPN and CDR2 SVGIG (reference sequence). The CDR3 spells CAWTHPRDASYEQYF. The CDR3 DNA sequence: TGTGCCTGGACCCACCCCCGGGATGCCTCCTACGAGCAGTACTTC.

The chain uses TRBV7-2 and TRBJ2-6; possibly TRBD1 for D (6 bases). CDR3 length: 15 residues. CDR1 is SGHTA and CDR2 is FQGNSA in the germline V gene. The V gene lost 5 bases and the J gene lost 6 bases, with 14 bases spanning the gap. CDR3 amino acids: CASSPFRGEANVLTF. The CDR3 bases are TGTGCCAGCAGCCCATTCAGGGGAGAGGCCAACGTCCTGACTTTC.

The rearrangement uses TRBV4-3 and TRBJ2-7; 9 bases match TRBD2. Germline-derived CDR1 and CDR2 are LGHNA and YSLEER. V lost 0 bases and J lost 4; bases outside the gene matches: 7. CDR3 length: 16 amino acids. This chain's CDR3 is CASSQDPAGGIYEQYF. The CDR3 DNA reads as TGCGCCAGCAGCCAAGATCCAGCGGGGGGCATATACGAGCAGTACTTC.

This clone has just a few counts. This chain links TRBV27 with TRBJ1-2; 7 bases line up with TRBD1. The V and J ends lost 6 bases and 4 bases, in that order; junction bases with no gene match: 8. Germline CDR1 and CDR2: MNHEY and SMNVEV (reference sequence). CDR3 length: 14 amino acids. DNA for the CDR3: TGTGCCAGCAGAAGGGACAGTGATTTCTATGGCTACACCTTC. Amino acid sequence: CASRRDSDFYGYTF.

The rearrangement uses TRBV5-1 and TRBJ2-3; tentative D call: TRBD1 (5 bases). V was shortened by 4 bases and J by 4 bases, with 7 bases between the two germline ends. Germline CDR1 SGHRS, CDR2 YFSETQ. CDR3 length equals 12 residues. CDR3 in DNA: TGCGCCAGCAGCCCCAGGGCAGATACGCAGTATTTT. Translating gives CASSPRADTQYF.

The V and J genes are TRBV29-1 and TRBJ1-2; D possibly corresponds to TRBD1 (5 bases). The CDR3 is 13 residues long. Per germline, CDR1 SQVTM and CDR2 ANQGSEA. V gave up 6 bases and J gave up 8 bases, with 19 bases separating them. The CDR3 protein is CSVETLRGDGYTF. The DNA for the CDR3 is TGCAGCGTCGAAACTCTCCGGGGGGACGGCTACACCTTC.

The V gene is TRBV7-2, the J gene TRBJ1-2; no definite D call. Trimming stripped 5 bases from V and 4 bases from J, with 5 bases between. This CDR3 contains 11 residues. Germline V lookup: CDR1 SGHTA, CDR2 FQGNSA. CDR3 amino acids: CASSVPYGYTF. Here the CDR3 DNA reads TGTGCCAGCAGCGTCCCCTATGGCTACACCTTC.

This clone was observed a handful of times. The chain recombines TRBV29-1 with TRBJ2-1; D unresolved. V lost 5 bases and J lost 3, with 17 bases in between. Germline CDR1 and CDR2: SQVTM and ANQGSEA. The CDR3 consists of 15 residues. CDR3 nucleotide sequence: TGCAGCGTTCGAAGGCGCCAGGATTACTACAATGAGCAGTTCTTC. It translates to CSVRRRQDYYNEQFF.

As concerns this clone: Within the sample, other DNA sequences also encode this same CDR3. The CDR3 sequence is CASTTGNEKLFF. The CDR3 DNA sequence: TGCGCCAGCACTACAGGGAATGAAAAACTGTTTTTT. The chain recombines TRBV5-1 with TRBJ1-4; D possibly corresponds to TRBD1 (6 bases). V gave up 6 bases and J gave up 5 bases, with 8 bases separating them. This CDR3 has 12 amino acids. Per the germline V gene, CDR1 is SGHRS and CDR2 is YFSETQ.